A single sample gave rise to the 25 T cell receptor beta chains below, sequenced in a study of blood T cells in healthy people across ages. Using a J-beta primer mix together with a sample-barcoded 5' primer, a second PCR was run for roughly 6 to 11 cycles. TCRdb reanalysed the 5' RACE reads using MiXCR and keeps one entry per CDR3 protein. Of 650,000 to 900,000 distinct CDR3 sequences listed, about 62% were seen once; the top ten hold roughly a quarter. Sample: blood. Receptors originate from a man aged 25-45 years in good health.

The V gene is TRBV7-3, the J gene TRBJ2-1; 12 bases fit TRBD2. V shed 5 bases and J 6 bases; nucleotides not matched to a gene: 5. Germline-derived CDR1 and CDR2 are SGHTA and FQGTGA. The CDR3 loop spans 15 amino acids. CDR3 coding DNA: TGTGCCAGCAGCCCGACTAGCGGGGGCACCAATGAGCAGTTCTTC. Translated: CASSPTSGGTNEQFF.

The table lists this clonotype with a few counts. V and J are TRBV9 and TRBJ2-1; 11 bases are a match to TRBD2. Germline loops: CDR1 SGDLS, CDR2 YYNGEE. The length of the CDR3 is 15 residues. The V gene end was trimmed by 0 bases and the J gene end by 6 bases; junction bases not matched to a gene: 2. As DNA, the CDR3 is TGTGCCAGCAGCGTAGAACTAGCGGGGGTCAATGAGCAGTTCTTC. Translation: CASSVELAGVNEQFF.

This chain joins TRBV9 and TRBJ2-1; 10 nucleotides line up with TRBD1. The J call may not be correct, given that the DNA end is closer to TRBJ2-7. CDR3 size: 22 residues. Per germline, CDR1 SGDLS and CDR2 YYNGEE. The CDR3 sequence: CASSVTFPGQGDYPSSYNEQYF. CDR3 DNA: TGTGCCAGCAGCGTCACCTTTCCTGGACAGGGGGATTACCCCAGCTCCTACAATGAGCAGTACTTC.

The chain links TRBV15 to TRBJ2-3; tentatively, D is TRBD2 (7 bases). Germline CDR1 is LNHNV and CDR2 is YYDKDF (reference sequence). The CDR3 sequence is 16 residues long. V shed 1 base and J shed 1 base, with 12 bases lying between them. CDR3 protein: CATSRVGGGRTDTQYF. DNA for the CDR3: TGTGCCACCAGCAGAGTAGGGGGGGGGCGCACAGATACGCAGTATTTT.

The rearrangement joins TRBV29-1 to TRBJ2-7, with TRBD1 matching over 7 bases. The V and J ends lost 4 bases and 3 bases, in that order; junction bases with no gene match: 6. CDR1 and CDR2 from the germline V gene are SQVTM and ANQGSEA. The CDR3 spans 13 residues. CDR3 DNA: TGCAGCGTTGCGCCCGCAGGGGGCTACGAGCAGTACTTC. Amino acids: CSVAPAGGYEQYF.

The chain recombines TRBV3-1 with TRBJ2-5, with D possibly being TRBD1 (6 bases). CDR3 length: 15 amino acids. CDR1 and CDR2 (germline): LGHDT, YNNKEL (reference sequence). The germline V and J ends were trimmed by 1 base and 2 bases, with 11 bases remaining between them. CDR3: CASSQGRTAQETQYF. Here the CDR3 DNA reads TGTGCCAGCAGCCAAGGGAGGACAGCTCAAGAGACCCAGTACTTC.

The chain is built from TRBV28 and TRBJ2-7, with D possibly TRBD1 on 5 matching bases. The V end lost 6 bases, the J end lost 1 base, and 10 bases lay between the germline ends. CDR1 is MDHEN, CDR2 SYDVKM, per germline. CDR3 length equals 13 residues. The CDR3 nucleotides read TGTGCCAGCAGAGATCAGGGTTCCTACGAGCAGTACTTC. It encodes CASRDQGSYEQYF.

The chain carries TRBV7-8 and TRBJ2-1; a weak D match, TRBD1 (6 bases). This CDR3 has 12 amino acids. The germline V gene encodes CDR1 SGHVS and CDR2 FQNEAQ. Trimming left V 2 bases short and J 10 bases short, with 9 bases between. The chain's CDR3 is CASSLNRVEQFF. DNA of the CDR3: TGTGCCAGCAGCTTAAACAGGGTGGAGCAGTTCTTC.

The chain uses TRBV28 and TRBJ2-7, with TRBD1 as a possible D gene (5 bases). The CDR3 has 14 residues. V was trimmed by 5 bases and J by 0 bases, leaving 11 bases between them. The germline V gene has CDR1 MDHEN and CDR2 SYDVKM. The CDR3 spells CASSEGVSSYEQYF. The CDR3 DNA reads as TGTGCCAGCAGTGAAGGGGTTAGCTCCTACGAGCAGTACTTC.

The chain uses TRBV6-5 and TRBJ2-7; tentative D call: TRBD2 (6 bases). CDR1 is MNHEY and CDR2 is SVGAGI in the germline V gene. The V gene lost 2 bases and the J gene lost 3 bases, with 8 bases spanning the gap. CDR3 length equals 13 residues. The CDR3 reads CASSYGGNYEQYF. DNA of the CDR3: TGTGCCAGCAGTTACGGGGGGAACTACGAGCAGTACTTC.

V and J are TRBV9 and TRBJ2-4; 8 bases agree with TRBD2. Judging by the DNA end, TRBJ2-7 fits better; the J call may be wrong. The germline CDR1 and CDR2 sequences are SGDLS and YYNGEE. The CDR3 extends over 15 amino acids. In DNA, the CDR3 is TGTGCCAGCAGCGCAACCGGGACTAGTTCCTACGAGCAGTACTTC. This encodes CASSATGTSSYEQYF.

The genes are TRBV15 and TRBJ2-6, with D perhaps matching TRBD2 (5 bases). This CDR3 is built from 18 residues. Trimming shortened V by 3 bases and J by 1 base, and 16 bases separated the two germline ends. Germline values: CDR1 LNHNV, CDR2 YYDKDF (reference sequence). CDR3 residues: CATSRRGPGSSGANVLTF. The CDR3 bases are TGTGCCACCAGCAGGAGAGGACCGGGAAGTTCTGGGGCCAACGTCCTGACTTTC.

This CDR3 reads CASSELNSGGYTF. The CDR3 nucleotides are TGTGCCAGCAGCGAGCTGAATTCCGGTGGCTACACCTTC. The chain is built from TRBV25-1 and TRBJ1-2; the D is unclear. Trimming took 6 bases from V and 7 from J, leaving 15 bases between them. Germline V gives CDR1 MGHDK, CDR2 SYGVNS. The CDR3 loop spans 13 amino acids.

V and J are TRBV7-3 and TRBJ2-3, with D uncertain. This CDR3 contains 13 residues. From germline, CDR1 is SGHTA and CDR2 FQGTGA. V lost 3 bases, J lost 11 bases, and 15 bases lay in between. CDR3 residues: CASSLGGSRGQYF. CDR3 nucleotide sequence: TGTGCCAGCAGCTTGGGCGGATCGCGAGGGCAGTATTTT.

A remark on this clonotype: This may be a read error: a much more frequent sequence differs by one nucleotide. The J gene is TRBJ1-2, the V gene TRBV9; D uncertain. This CDR3 is 11 amino acids long. CDR1 and CDR2 (germline): SGDLS, YYNGEE. Trimming left V 4 bases short and J 5 bases short, with 6 bases between. Written as DNA, the CDR3 is TGTGCCAGCAGCATGGGGTATGGCTACACCTTC. This encodes CASSMGYGYTF.

The V and J genes are TRBV12-3 or TRBV12-4 and TRBJ1-1; 10 nucleotides align to TRBD1. Trimming cost V 3 bases and J 3 bases; bases outside gene matches: 1. The CDR3 runs to 14 residues. The CDR3 region is CASSLGTGDTEAFF. The CDR3 DNA sequence: TGTGCCAGCAGTTTGGGGACAGGGGACACTGAAGCTTTCTTT.

This clonotype showed up many times. A much larger clone differs from this one at a single base, so this may be a read error. This sequence joins TRBV5-1 and TRBJ1-4, with D perhaps TRBD1 (6 bases). The ends were cut back, 7 bases at V and 7 bases at J, with 14 bases in the middle. This CDR3 is 13 amino acids long. Per the germline V gene, CDR1 is SGHRS and CDR2 is YFSETQ. The CDR3 nucleotides read TGCGCCAGCGGTGACAGGTGGGGTGAAAAACTGTTTTTT. Protein sequence: CASGDRWGEKLFF.

In its sample, this clonotype was seen a few times. The rearrangement links TRBV3-1 to TRBJ2-7, with unresolved D. V shed 1 base and J shed 7 bases, with 8 bases lying between them. Germline V gene data show CDR1 as LGHDT and CDR2 as YNNKEL (reference sequence). CDR3 size: 12 residues. The CDR3 loop is CASSQVDREQYF. For the CDR3, the DNA is TGTGCCAGCAGCCAAGTTGATCGGGAGCAGTACTTC.

The chain has TRBV6-2 or TRBV6-3 and TRBJ2-6; D possibly matches TRBD1 or TRBD2 (5 bases each). The CDR3 covers 17 residues. V was cut by 1 base and J by 4 bases, with 14 bases left in between. CDR1 and CDR2 from the germline V gene are MNHEY and SVGEGT. Here the CDR3 DNA reads TGTGCCAGCAGTTACTGGGCCGGGGCAGTCGGGGCCAACGTCCTGACTTTC. Translation: CASSYWAGAVGANVLTF.

V gene TRBV4-1 combines with J gene TRBJ1-2; TRBD1 might be the D (6 bases). Per germline, CDR1 MGHRA and CDR2 YSYEKL. Trimming removed 5 bases from V and 3 bases from J, with 10 bases in between. The length of the CDR3 is 13 residues. The CDR3 spells CASSWTEDYGYTF. The CDR3 nucleotides read TGCGCCAGCAGCTGGACAGAGGACTATGGCTACACCTTC.

This clonotype was counted a few times. The chain uses TRBV4-3 and TRBJ2-3; D gene ambiguous. The CDR3 covers 14 residues. Between the trimmed V and J ends, which lost 4 bases and 5 bases, there was a span of 13 bases. Germline V CDR1 and CDR2: LGHNA, YSLEER. CDR3 residues: CASSPQSEKDTQYF. The CDR3 region has the DNA TGCGCCAGCAGCCCCCAGTCGGAAAAAGATACGCAGTATTTT.

The gene calls are TRBV10-3 and TRBJ2-1, with 11 bases lining up with TRBD1. Germline assignment: CDR1 ENHRY and CDR2 SYGVKD. With V trimmed by 6 bases and J by 7 bases, 8 bases remained unmatched. CDR3 length: 15 residues. In nucleotides, the CDR3 is TGTGCCATCAGCGCAATTGGGACAGGGGGTAATGAGCAGTTCTTC. Translation gives CAISAIGTGGNEQFF.

This CDR3 reads CASVKRGGANNEQFF. The CDR3 DNA is TGTGCCAGCGTTAAAAGAGGGGGCGCGAACAATGAGCAGTTCTTC. The chain is built from TRBV12-3 or TRBV12-4 and TRBJ2-1; 7 bases agree with TRBD1. This CDR3 has 15 amino acids. The V segment lost 8 bases and the J segment 5 bases; nucleotides outside the gene matches: 12.

The chain joins TRBV6-5 to TRBJ2-5; D not resolved. CDR1 is MNHEY, CDR2 SVGAGI, per germline. V was pared by 0 bases and J by 5 bases, with 10 bases between. CDR3 length equals 14 residues. CDR3 nucleotides: TGTGCCAGCAGTTACTCGAGACCTCGGGAGACCCAGTACTTC. It codes for CASSYSRPRETQYF.

This clonotype was observed a few times. This chain uses TRBV10-3 with TRBJ1-2, with D perhaps matching TRBD1 (6 bases). The CDR3 has 13 amino acids. V was shortened by 3 bases and J by 8 bases, with 13 bases between the two germline ends. Germline lookup yields CDR1 ENHRY and CDR2 SYGVKD. CDR3 nucleotides: TGTGCCATCAGTGAAGGGGGGAGAGGAGGCTACACCTTC. It is translated as CAISEGGRGGYTF.